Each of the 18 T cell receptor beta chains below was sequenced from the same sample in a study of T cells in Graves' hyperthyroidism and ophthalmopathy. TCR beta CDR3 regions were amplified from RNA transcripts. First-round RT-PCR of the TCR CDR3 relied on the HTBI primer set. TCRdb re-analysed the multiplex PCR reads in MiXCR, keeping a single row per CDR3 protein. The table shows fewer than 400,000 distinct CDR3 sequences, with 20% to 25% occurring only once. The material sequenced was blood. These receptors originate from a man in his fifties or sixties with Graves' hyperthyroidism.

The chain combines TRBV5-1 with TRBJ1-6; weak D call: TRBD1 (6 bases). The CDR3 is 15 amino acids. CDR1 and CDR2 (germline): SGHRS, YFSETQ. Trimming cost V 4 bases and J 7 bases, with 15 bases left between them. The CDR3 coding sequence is TGCGCCAGCAGCGAAGGTCGCAGGGGCAATTCACCCCTCCACTTT. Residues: CASSEGRRGNSPLHF.

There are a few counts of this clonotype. The CDR3 spells CASTAAGLPYEQYF. The DNA of the CDR3 is TGTGCCAGCACCGCGGCGGGACTACCCTACGAGCAGTACTTC. This chain links TRBV7-2 with TRBJ2-7; TRBD2 matches 7 bases. Germline trimming cut 7 bases from V and 2 bases from J; bases unmatched to any gene: 8. Looked up from germline, CDR1 is SGHTA and CDR2 is FQGNSA. CDR3 length equals 14 residues.

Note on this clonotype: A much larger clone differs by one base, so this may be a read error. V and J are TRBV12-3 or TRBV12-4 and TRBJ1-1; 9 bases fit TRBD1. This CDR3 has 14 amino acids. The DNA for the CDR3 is TGTGCCAGCAGCACAGACAGGGGGAACACTGAAGCTCTCTTT. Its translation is CASSTDRGNTEALF.

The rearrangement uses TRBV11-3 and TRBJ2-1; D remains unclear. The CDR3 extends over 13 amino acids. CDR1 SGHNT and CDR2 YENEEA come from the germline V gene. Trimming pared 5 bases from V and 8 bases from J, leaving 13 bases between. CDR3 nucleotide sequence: TGTGCCAGCAGCCTCCGTCTTGGGCATGAGCAGTTCTTC. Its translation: CASSLRLGHEQFF.

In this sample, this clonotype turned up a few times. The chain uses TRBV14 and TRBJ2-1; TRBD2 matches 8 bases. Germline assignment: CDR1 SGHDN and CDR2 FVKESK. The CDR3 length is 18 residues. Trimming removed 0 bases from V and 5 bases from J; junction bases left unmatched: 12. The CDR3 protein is CASSQDLRRTSSNNEQFF. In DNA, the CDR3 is TGTGCCAGCAGCCAAGATCTTCGTAGGACTAGCTCAAACAATGAGCAGTTCTTC.

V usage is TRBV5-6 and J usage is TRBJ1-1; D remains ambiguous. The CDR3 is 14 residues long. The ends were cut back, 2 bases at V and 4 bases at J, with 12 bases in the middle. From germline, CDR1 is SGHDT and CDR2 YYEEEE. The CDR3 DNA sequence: TGTGCCAGCAGCTTTGGGCAGGCTGGCACTGAAGCTTTCTTT. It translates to CASSFGQAGTEAFF.

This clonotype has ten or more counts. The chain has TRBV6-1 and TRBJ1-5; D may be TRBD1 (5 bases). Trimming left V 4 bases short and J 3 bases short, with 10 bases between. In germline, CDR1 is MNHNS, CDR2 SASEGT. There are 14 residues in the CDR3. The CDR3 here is CASSAPGHNQPQHF. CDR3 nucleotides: TGTGCCAGCAGTGCTCCAGGGCACAATCAGCCCCAGCATTTT.

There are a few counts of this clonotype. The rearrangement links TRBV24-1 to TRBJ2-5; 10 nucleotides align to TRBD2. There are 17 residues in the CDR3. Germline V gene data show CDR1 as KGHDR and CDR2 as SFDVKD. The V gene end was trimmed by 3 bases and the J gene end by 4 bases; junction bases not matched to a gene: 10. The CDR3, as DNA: TGTGCCACCAGTGATAAGGTCCCCAGCGGGAGGGGAGAGACCCAGTACTTC. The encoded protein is CATSDKVPSGRGETQYF.

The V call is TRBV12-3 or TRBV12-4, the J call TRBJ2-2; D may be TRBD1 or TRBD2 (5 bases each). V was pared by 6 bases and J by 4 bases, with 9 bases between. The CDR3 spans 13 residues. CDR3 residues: CASSTGTTGELFF. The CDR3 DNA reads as TGTGCCAGCAGCACCGGGACCACCGGGGAGCTGTTTTTT.

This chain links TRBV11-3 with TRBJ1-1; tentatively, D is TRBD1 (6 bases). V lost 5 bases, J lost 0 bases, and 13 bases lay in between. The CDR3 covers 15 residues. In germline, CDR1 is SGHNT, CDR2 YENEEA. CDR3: CASSLRGSLNTEAFF. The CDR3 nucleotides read TGTGCCAGCAGCCTCAGGGGATCCTTGAACACTGAAGCTTTCTTT.

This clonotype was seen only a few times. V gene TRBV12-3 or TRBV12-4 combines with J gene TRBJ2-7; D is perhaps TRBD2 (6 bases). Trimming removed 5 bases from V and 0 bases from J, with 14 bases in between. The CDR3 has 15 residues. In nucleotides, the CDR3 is TGTGCCAGCAGTCCCACCGGGACTGCCTCCTACGAGCAGTACTTC. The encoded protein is CASSPTGTASYEQYF.

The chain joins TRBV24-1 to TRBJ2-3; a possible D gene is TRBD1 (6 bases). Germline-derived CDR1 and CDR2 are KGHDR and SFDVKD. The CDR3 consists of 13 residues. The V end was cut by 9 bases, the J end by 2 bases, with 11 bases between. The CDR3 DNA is TGTGCCACCTTGGACAGCAACACAGATACGCAGTATTTT. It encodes CATLDSNTDTQYF.

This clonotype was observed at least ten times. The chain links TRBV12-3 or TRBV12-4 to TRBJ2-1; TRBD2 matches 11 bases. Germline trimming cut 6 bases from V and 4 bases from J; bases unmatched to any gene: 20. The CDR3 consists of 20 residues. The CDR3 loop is CASSPDPLTSGSDGYNEQFF. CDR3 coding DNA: TGTGCCAGCAGCCCAGACCCCTTAACTAGCGGGAGCGATGGTTACAATGAGCAGTTCTTC.

The CDR3 DNA reads as TGTGCCATCAGTGTCGACAGGGGCTATTACAATGAGCAGTTCTTC. It translates to CAISVDRGYYNEQFF. This chain joins TRBV10-3 and TRBJ2-1; 8 nucleotides align to TRBD1. V lost 4 bases, J lost 4 bases, and 6 bases stayed unmatched. Germline V gene data show CDR1 as ENHRY and CDR2 as SYGVKD. The length of the CDR3 is 15 residues.

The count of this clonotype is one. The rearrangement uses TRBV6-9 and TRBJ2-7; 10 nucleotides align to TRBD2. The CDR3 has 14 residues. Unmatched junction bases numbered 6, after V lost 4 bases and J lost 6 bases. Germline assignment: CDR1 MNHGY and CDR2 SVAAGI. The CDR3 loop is CASSSSGSPREQYF. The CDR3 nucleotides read TGTGCCAGCAGTTCTAGCGGGAGTCCTCGCGAGCAGTACTTC.

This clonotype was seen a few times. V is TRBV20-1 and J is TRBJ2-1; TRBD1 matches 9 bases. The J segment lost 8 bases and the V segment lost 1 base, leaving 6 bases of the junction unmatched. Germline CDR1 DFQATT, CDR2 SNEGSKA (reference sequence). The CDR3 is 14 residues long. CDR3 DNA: TGCAGTGCTAGAGCCGGGACAGGGTGGGATGAGCAGTTCTTC. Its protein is CSARAGTGWDEQFF.

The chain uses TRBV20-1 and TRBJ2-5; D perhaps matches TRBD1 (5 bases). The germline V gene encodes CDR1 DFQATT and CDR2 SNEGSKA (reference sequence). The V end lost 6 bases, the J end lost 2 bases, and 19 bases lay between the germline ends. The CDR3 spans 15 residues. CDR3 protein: CSADRGGIGQETQYF. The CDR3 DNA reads TGCAGTGCGGATAGGGGCGGTATTGGACAAGAGACCCAGTACTTC.

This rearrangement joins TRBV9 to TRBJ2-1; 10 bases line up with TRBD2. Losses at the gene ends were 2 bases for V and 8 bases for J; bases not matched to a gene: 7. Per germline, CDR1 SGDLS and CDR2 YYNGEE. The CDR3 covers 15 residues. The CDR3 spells CASSVSLAGDDEQFF. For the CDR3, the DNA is TGTGCCAGCAGCGTGAGCCTAGCGGGAGACGATGAGCAGTTCTTC.